What follows are 8 T cell receptor beta chains derived from one specimen sequenced in a study of blood T cells in healthy people across ages. The use of a sample-barcoded 5' primer and a J-beta primer mix characterized a second PCR of roughly 6 to 11 cycles. Via MiXCR, TCRdb re-called the 5' RACE reads, giving one row per CDR3 protein. The table has over 750,000 distinct CDR3 sequences, approximately 25% seen once. These data are also associated with another study on T cells of mothers and their children.

Material: blood. These receptors originate from a boy younger than 18 in good health.

This clonotype was recorded a few times. The V and J genes are TRBV6-1 and TRBJ2-5, with TRBD1 matching 9 bases. The V segment lost 7 bases and the J segment 1 base; nucleotides outside the gene matches: 7. Germline CDR1 and CDR2: MNHNS and SASEGT. CDR3 length: 15 amino acids. CDR3: CASIQGQGPQETQYF. CDR3 DNA: TGTGCCAGCATTCAGGGACAGGGTCCCCAAGAGACCCAGTACTTC.

This clonotype was seen a few times. The V call is TRBV5-6, the J call TRBJ2-7; weak D call: TRBD2 (5 bases). The CDR3 covers 13 residues. The ends were cut back, 4 bases at V and 5 bases at J, with 13 bases in the middle. CDR1 is SGHDT and CDR2 is YYEEEE in the germline V gene. The CDR3 spells CASSPRGFDEQYF. DNA of the CDR3: TGTGCCAGCAGCCCTCGGGGTTTCGACGAGCAGTACTTC. The whole variable domain, filled in from reference TRBV5-6 and TRBJ2-7, reads DAGVTQSPTHLIKTRGQQVTLRCSPKSGHDTVSWYQQALGQGPQFIFQYYEEEERQRGNFPDRFSGHQFPNYSSELNVNALLLGDSALYLCASSPRGFDEQYFGPGTRLTVT.

This clonotype has only a few counts. The rearrangement joins TRBV24-1 to TRBJ2-7, with a possible D match to TRBD1 (5 bases). This CDR3 contains 13 residues. V gave up 5 bases and J gave up 5 bases, with 12 bases separating them. Germline lookup yields CDR1 KGHDR and CDR2 SFDVKD. The CDR3 reads CATSVPGWNEQYF. The CDR3 DNA reads TGTGCCACCAGTGTCCCAGGGTGGAACGAGCAGTACTTC.

This chain joins TRBV27 and TRBJ2-5, with D maybe TRBD2 (5 bases). The J call is uncertain, as TRBJ2-7 better fits the DNA end. Germline-derived CDR1 and CDR2 are MNHEY and SMNVEV (reference sequence). This CDR3 has 15 residues. This CDR3 reads CASSRKGEWEYEQYF. CDR3 DNA: TGTGCCAGCAGCAGAAAGGGAGAGTGGGAATACGAGCAGTACTTC.

This clonotype showed up just a few times. CDR3 DNA: TGCAGTGCTAGAGATATGGGAACAGGAGAAGCTTTCTTT. This gives the protein CSARDMGTGEAFF. The chain joins TRBV20-1 to TRBJ1-1, with D possibly TRBD1 on 5 matching bases. This CDR3 spans 13 amino acids. CDR1 and CDR2 (germline): DFQATT, SNEGSKA (reference sequence). Deletions cut 0 bases from V and 8 bases from J, with 13 bases between.

This clonotype came up a few times. This chain connects TRBV27 to TRBJ2-1, with 10 nucleotides matching TRBD2. The V and J ends lost 2 bases and 0 bases, in that order; junction bases with no gene match: 7. The germline V gene encodes CDR1 MNHEY and CDR2 SMNVEV (reference sequence). The CDR3 loop spans 18 amino acids. The DNA of the CDR3 is TGTGCCAGCAGTTTAGGGACTAGCGATCTGGGCTCCTACAATGAGCAGTTCTTC. Translation: CASSLGTSDLGSYNEQFF.

V is TRBV9 and J is TRBJ1-4, with a tentative D call TRBD1 (6 bases). The length of the CDR3 is 14 residues. Germline values: CDR1 SGDLS, CDR2 YYNGEE. The ends were cut back, 0 bases at V and 8 bases at J, with 11 bases in the middle. The CDR3, as DNA: TGTGCCAGCAGCGTAGGGGGGGCGGAAGAAAAACTGTTTTTT. This translates into CASSVGGAEEKLFF.

This clonotype has just a few counts. The chain is built from TRBV10-2 and TRBJ2-7; D is perhaps TRBD1 or TRBD2 (5 bases each). CDR1 and CDR2 (germline): WSHSY, SAAADI. This CDR3 is 13 amino acids long. V lost 2 bases to trimming and J lost 6 bases, with 11 bases between them. CDR3 sequence: CASSEGGLSEQYF. The CDR3 DNA reads TGCGCCAGCAGTGAGGGGGGTCTATCCGAGCAGTACTTC.